Below, one T cell receptor beta chain is given with its context. This record belongs to a study of blood T cell repertoires in COVID-19. Study context: From T cells, B-cell-depleted T cells, or PBMCs came the material, which was cDNA or gDNA.

Germline-derived CDR1 and CDR2 are MDHEN and SYDVKM. V lost 6 bases, J lost 0 bases, and 23 bases lay in between. The CDR3 loop spans 18 amino acids. The table came from immunoSEQ multiplex PCR; TCRdb's copy has only in-frame clones and leaves some out. The table has roughly 72,000 clones, roughly 82% seen once; the top ten hold roughly an eighth. The chain has TRBV28 and TRBJ2-5; TRBD1 is a possible D gene (6 bases). The sample taken for sequencing was peripheral blood. The receptor was derived from an elderly woman with acute or convalescent COVID-19. This CDR3 reads CASSHRRRTAEYQETQYF. For the CDR3, the DNA is TGTGCCAGCAGCCACCGGCGGCGGACAGCCGAGTACCAAGAGACCCAGTACTTC.